Below, 32 T cell receptor beta chains from the same sample are listed, as sequenced in a study of blood T cell repertoires in COVID-19. TCRdb's table, derived via immunoSEQ multiplex PCR, lists solely in-frame clones and lacks some. This sample has under 200,000 clones, with 84% found just once. Sequenced input: peripheral blood. These receptors all come from a man aged 65 to 79 with active or convalescent COVID-19.

This sequence joins TRBV5-1 and TRBJ2-1, with 7 bases that match TRBD1. Trimming at V came to 6 bases and at J to 0 bases, leaving 9 bases not matched to a gene. CDR3 length: 16 amino acids. The germline CDR1 and CDR2 sequences are SGHRS and YFSETQ. CDR3 in amino acids: CASTTTGASSYNEQFF. For the CDR3, the DNA is TGCGCCAGCACCACCACAGGGGCTAGCTCCTACAATGAGCAGTTCTTC.

V usage is TRBV15 and J usage is TRBJ2-5; 14 nucleotides align to TRBD2. The CDR3 is made up of 20 amino acids. The junction had 9 bases not matched to a gene; V was cut back by 0 bases and J by 0 bases. CDR1 LNHNV and CDR2 YYDKDF come from the germline V gene (reference sequence). The CDR3 DNA reads TGTGCCACCAGCAGAGATCGAAGGACTAGCGGGGGGTTGTACCAAGAGACCCAGTACTTC. Its translation is CATSRDRRTSGGLYQETQYF.

The rearrangement links TRBV19 to TRBJ1-5; D is undetermined. Germline V gene data show CDR1 as LNHDA and CDR2 as SQIVND (reference sequence). This CDR3 is built from 15 residues. V was pared by 5 bases and J by 6 bases, with 17 bases between. CDR3 DNA: TGTGCCAGTAGTCCCAGTCTGGCGGGCGGTCAGCCCCAGCATTTT. Its translation is CASSPSLAGGQPQHF.

This clone was seen more than once but under ten times. The germline gene is not matched at one end of the junction; a read error may be the cause. The genes are TRBV24-1 and TRBJ2-1, with TRBD2 matching over 11 bases. The CDR3 totals 18 residues. Germline V gives CDR1 KGHDR, CDR2 SFDVKD. The CDR3 DNA is TGTGCCTCCAGGGGGGGCGGGCCGCTTAGCGGGAGGGCCAGCGAGCAGTTCTTC. Translated, it gives CASRGGGPLSGRASEQFF.

The chain recombines TRBV11-3 with TRBJ1-1; no firm D call. This CDR3 contains 13 residues. Trimming pared 2 bases from V and 3 bases from J, leaving 7 bases between. CDR1 SGHNT and CDR2 YENEEA come from the germline V gene. Here the CDR3 DNA reads TGTGCCAGCAGCTTATTACCGGACACTGAAGCTTTCTTT. It yields the protein CASSLLPDTEAFF.

Here the CDR3 reads CASSLDRGLGLNTEAFF. The CDR3 nucleotides are TGTGCCAGCAGCTTGGACAGGGGGCTAGGATTGAACACTGAAGCTTTCTTT. The rearrangement joins TRBV5-4 to TRBJ1-1; 9 nucleotides align to TRBD1. The V gene's germline CDR1 is SGHNT and CDR2 YYREEE (reference sequence). With V trimmed by 0 bases and J by 0 bases, 6 bases remained unmatched. This CDR3 has 17 residues.

The chain joins TRBV18 to TRBJ2-6, with a possible D match to TRBD2 (6 bases). Germline loops: CDR1 KGHSH, CDR2 LQKENI. V was shortened by 3 bases and J by 2 bases, with 8 bases between the two germline ends. This CDR3 region has 15 residues. CDR3 sequence: CASSPGGTGANVLTF. CDR3 nucleotide sequence: TGTGCCAGCTCACCGGGCGGGACTGGGGCCAACGTCCTGACTTTC.

The chain carries TRBV28 and TRBJ2-1, with 9 nucleotides matching TRBD2. J was trimmed by 6 bases and V by 6 bases; bases with no gene match: 12. Germline V gene lookup returns CDR1 MDHEN and CDR2 SYDVKM. CDR3 size: 16 residues. CDR3 nucleotide sequence: TGTGCCAGCAGCTCGCCGGGGACTAGCCGGCCCAATGAGCAGTTCTTC. Protein product: CASSSPGTSRPNEQFF.

The CDR3 nucleotides are TGTGCCAGTAATGACAGGGGGACAATCTCTGGGGCCAACGTCCTGACTTTC. Translation: CASNDRGTISGANVLTF. V gene TRBV19 combines with J gene TRBJ2-6, with 9 nucleotides matching TRBD1. Trimming cost V 7 bases and J 0 bases; bases outside gene matches: 7. This CDR3 comprises 17 residues. Germline values: CDR1 LNHDA, CDR2 SQIVND (reference sequence).

The chain joins TRBV6-2 or TRBV6-3 to TRBJ2-7; tentatively, D is TRBD2 (6 bases). Trimming left V 6 bases short and J 7 bases short, with 25 bases between. The CDR3 consists of 16 residues. Germline CDR1 and CDR2: MNHEY and SVGEGT. CDR3 DNA: TGTGCCAGCAGCCCACCGGGAGCCCTTCCCTTCGCGGAGCAGTACTTC. As protein: CASSPPGALPFAEQYF.

The sample holds one count of this clone. J is TRBJ2-7 and V is TRBV28; D uncertain. CDR3 size: 16 residues. V was cut by 2 bases and J by 0 bases, with 14 bases left in between. Germline CDR1 is MDHEN and CDR2 is SYDVKM. The CDR3 nucleotides are TGTGCCAGCAGTTTAGCTCGCACCAAGAGCTCCTACGAGCAGTACTTC. It translates to CASSLARTKSSYEQYF.

The chain employs TRBV6-5 and TRBJ2-6; D possibly corresponds to TRBD2 (6 bases). Germline CDR1 is MNHEY and CDR2 is SVGAGI. Trimming left V 4 bases short and J 4 bases short, with 11 bases between. The CDR3 is made up of 15 amino acids. CDR3 amino acids: CASSLGGKGANVLTF. In DNA form, the CDR3 reads TGTGCCAGCAGTTTGGGGGGTAAGGGGGCCAACGTCCTGACTTTC.

The chain couples TRBV10-3 to TRBJ1-2; D is ambiguous. Germline V gives CDR1 ENHRY, CDR2 SYGVKD. Trimming shortened V by 2 bases and J by 6 bases, and 13 bases separated the two germline ends. The CDR3 covers 14 residues. The DNA for the CDR3 is TGTGCCATCAGTGAGCAAGGAGGGAAAGATGGCTACACCTTC. Its translation is CAISEQGGKDGYTF.

The CDR3 DNA reads TGTGCCAGTAGTGGACGACGCCCCGGGGTGGAAAAACTGTTTTTT. It yields the protein CASSGRRPGVEKLFF. The V and J genes are TRBV19 and TRBJ1-4, with unresolved D. The germline gives CDR1 LNHDA, CDR2 SQIVND (reference sequence). V lost 5 bases and J lost 8, with 18 bases in between. The CDR3 runs to 15 residues. Full variable domain (remainder filled in from reference TRBV19 and TRBJ1-4): DGGITQSPKYLFRKEGQNVTLSCEQNLNHDAMYWYRQDPGQGLRLIYYSQIVNDFQKGDIAEGYSVSREKKESFPLTVTSAQKNPTAFYLCASSGRRPGVEKLFFGSGTQLSVL.

The J gene is TRBJ2-5, the V gene TRBV7-9; D is unclear. Germline V gene lookup returns CDR1 SEHNR and CDR2 FQNEAQ (reference sequence). V was cut by 1 base and J by 4 bases, with 13 bases left in between. The CDR3 loop spans 15 amino acids. The CDR3 sequence is CASSLVGLLGETQYF. The CDR3 region has the DNA TGTGCCAGCAGCTTAGTTGGGCTATTGGGAGAGACCCAGTACTTC.

This clone showed up just once. This chain connects TRBV6-5 to TRBJ2-3, with 8 bases lining up with TRBD2. Germline CDR1 reads MNHEY; CDR2 reads SVGAGI. There are 14 residues in the CDR3. V was pared by 6 bases and J by 4 bases, with 6 bases of the junction left unmatched. CDR3 nucleotide sequence: TGTGCCAGCAGGTTAGCGGGATGGTCAGATACGCAGTATTTT. Translating gives CASRLAGWSDTQYF.

The chain uses TRBV6-6 and TRBJ2-7; D not certain. CDR3 length equals 12 residues. CDR1 and CDR2 from the germline V gene are MNHNY and SVGAGI (reference sequence). Trimming removed 0 bases at V and 12 bases at J, with 12 bases between. CDR3 sequence: CASSYSSEPTYF. The CDR3 DNA follows: TGTGCCAGCAGTTACTCATCTGAGCCTACGTACTTC.

V gene TRBV29-1 combines with J gene TRBJ2-7, with D perhaps matching TRBD2 (5 bases). Germline lookup yields CDR1 SQVTM and CDR2 ANQGSEA. V was pared by 4 bases and J by 5 bases, with 21 bases between. The CDR3 is 15 residues long. The DNA of the CDR3 is TGCAGCGTTGGGGGAGCGCTCACGGGCGTTGACGAGCAGTACTTC. Its translation: CSVGGALTGVDEQYF.

The J gene is TRBJ2-2, the V gene TRBV19, with unresolved D. CDR3 length: 14 amino acids. Between the trimmed V and J ends, which lost 7 bases and 3 bases, there was a span of 12 bases. Looked up from germline, CDR1 is LNHDA and CDR2 is SQIVND (reference sequence). The DNA for the CDR3 is TGTGCCAGTACACAATCTCAGTACACCGGGGAGCTGTTTTTT. This encodes CASTQSQYTGELFF.

The chain combines TRBV7-2 with TRBJ2-5; the D is unclear. Germline CDR1 and CDR2: SGHTA and FQGNSA. V was clipped by 5 bases and J by 0 bases, with 7 bases between them. The CDR3 runs to 13 residues. Here the CDR3 DNA reads TGTGCCAGCAGCCCGCCGGACCAAGAGACCCAGTACTTC. Amino acids: CASSPPDQETQYF.

The chain joins TRBV18 to TRBJ1-2; a weak D match, TRBD1 (6 bases). V dropped 4 bases and J dropped 3 bases, with 9 bases sitting between them. Germline V gives CDR1 KGHSH, CDR2 LQKENI. The CDR3 has 13 residues. The CDR3 protein is CASSLRTDYGYTF. As DNA, the CDR3 is TGTGCCAGCTCACTACGGACAGACTATGGCTACACCTTC.

This clone was observed a single time. This chain joins TRBV6-5 and TRBJ2-1; D is ambiguous. This CDR3 region has 15 residues. CDR1 is MNHEY, CDR2 SVGAGI, per germline. V was clipped by 2 bases and J by 8 bases, with 16 bases between them. Here the CDR3 reads CASSYGRPDWDEQFF. Written as DNA, the CDR3 is TGTGCCAGCAGTTACGGTCGACCAGACTGGGATGAGCAGTTCTTC.

The V gene is TRBV6-6, the J gene TRBJ2-5, with TRBD1 matching over 9 bases. This CDR3 is 16 amino acids long. V trimming: 6 bases; J trimming: 4 bases; junction bases outside the gene matches: 12. Per germline, CDR1 MNHNY and CDR2 SVGAGI (reference sequence). CDR3 bases: TGTGCCAGCAGGACCGGGACAGGGCCGTTCGGAGAGACCCAGTACTTC. Protein sequence: CASRTGTGPFGETQYF.

This chain links TRBV6-5 with TRBJ1-5, with 9 bases fitting TRBD1. Trimming took 0 bases from V and 6 from J; bases not matched to a gene: 6. CDR1 MNHEY and CDR2 SVGAGI come from the germline V gene. The CDR3 has 16 amino acids. The CDR3 DNA reads as TGTGCCAGCAGTTACTCACACAGGGGGCGAGGTCAGCCCCAGCATTTT. Translation gives CASSYSHRGRGQPQHF.

J is TRBJ2-1 and V is TRBV10-3; 10 bases fit TRBD2. Trimming cost V 11 bases and J 6 bases; bases outside gene matches: 7. The germline CDR1 and CDR2 sequences are ENHRY and SYGVKD. The CDR3 has 13 amino acids. Here the CDR3 reads CAGSGGALNEQFF. The CDR3 DNA reads TGTGCCGGCAGCGGGGGGGCCCTCAATGAGCAGTTCTTC.

This clone has just a few counts. This chain uses TRBV30 with TRBJ1-1; D is undetermined. Germline CDR1 is GTSNPN and CDR2 is SVGIG (reference sequence). Trimming removed 1 base at V and 4 bases at J, with 10 bases between. The CDR3 spans 13 residues. The CDR3 reads CAWSASRGTEAFF. CDR3 sequence (DNA): TGTGCCTGGAGTGCCTCGCGGGGCACTGAAGCTTTCTTT.

V is TRBV14 and J is TRBJ1-1, with D uncertain. Trimming removed 0 bases at V and 5 bases at J, with 10 bases between. From germline, CDR1 is SGHDN and CDR2 FVKESK. The CDR3 contains 14 residues. CDR3 region: CASSQDFTGTEAFF. CDR3 sequence (DNA): TGTGCCAGCAGCCAAGACTTTACGGGGACTGAAGCTTTCTTT.

CDR3 sequence reads: CASSGLTGGANTEAFF. DNA of the CDR3: TGTGCCAGTAGTGGCCTTACAGGGGGTGCGAACACTGAAGCTTTCTTT. The chain carries TRBV19 and TRBJ1-1, with 8 bases matching TRBD1. CDR1 and CDR2 (germline): LNHDA, SQIVND (reference sequence). Trimming took 5 bases from V and 1 from J; bases not matched to a gene: 9. This CDR3 region has 16 residues.

This rearrangement joins TRBV24-1 to TRBJ2-3; D unclear. Germline CDR1 is KGHDR and CDR2 is SFDVKD. Trimming stripped 7 bases from V and 2 bases from J, with 3 bases between. This CDR3 region has 11 residues. The chain's CDR3 is CATSLTDTQYF. For the CDR3, the DNA is TGTGCCACCAGCCTCACAGATACGCAGTATTTT.

This chain joins TRBV4-3 and TRBJ2-1; 13 bases align to TRBD2. This CDR3 comprises 16 residues. Germline assignment: CDR1 LGHNA and CDR2 YSLEER. V was pared by 0 bases and J by 9 bases, with 5 bases of the junction left unmatched. The CDR3 nucleotides are TGCGCCAGCAGCCAAGAGGCCACTAGCGGGAGGGTTGAGCAGTTCTTC. This encodes CASSQEATSGRVEQFF.

V and J are TRBV3-1 (or the pseudogene TRBV3-2) and TRBJ2-3; TRBD2 might be the D (5 bases). Trimming left V 4 bases short and J 1 base short, with 9 bases between. Germline values: CDR1 LGHDT, CDR2 YNNKEL (reference sequence). The length of the CDR3 is 14 residues. CDR3: CASSPRAGTDTQYF. In DNA, the CDR3 is TGTGCCAGCAGCCCGAGGGCAGGCACAGATACGCAGTATTTT.

This clone was observed a single time. This chain joins TRBV24-1 and TRBJ2-1; 9 bases fit TRBD1. The CDR3 sequence is 16 residues long. J lost 6 bases, V lost 5 bases, and 10 bases had no gene match. The germline gives CDR1 KGHDR, CDR2 SFDVKD. CDR3 DNA: TGTGCCACCAGTGCCCCGGGACAGGGAAACTTCAATGAGCAGTTCTTC. This gives the protein CATSAPGQGNFNEQFF.